This T cell receptor (beta chain) was sequenced during a study of spatial heterogeneity in lung cancer. Time point described: sample taken at primary tumor resection. In its sample, this clonotype was seen a few times. TCRdb re-derived calls from the 5' RACE reads in MiXCR, one entry per CDR3 protein. The sample yields about 36,000 distinct CDR3 sequences, under 8% seen once. Sequences were derived from PBMCs, sampled at surgery. The clonotype originates from a female donor with early-stage non-small cell lung cancer.

Here the CDR3 DNA reads TGTGCCAGCAGCTTAGCTAGCCGCACAGATACGCAGTATTTT. It yields the protein CASSLASRTDTQYF. V gene TRBV7-2 combines with J gene TRBJ2-3; D gene unclear. The CDR3 runs 14 residues. Trimming pared 0 bases from V and 1 base from J, leaving 5 bases between. Germline V gene sequence: CDR1 SGHTA, CDR2 FQGNSA.